Listed below are T cell receptor beta chains from one sample, sequenced in a study of blood T cell repertoires in COVID-19. Using immunoSEQ multiplex PCR, the repertoire was profiled, and TCRdb retains in-frame clones only, with some absent. The sample comprises about 98,000 clones, more than 65% of which are singletons, and about 10% rests with the top ten. Sequenced input: peripheral blood. The origin of the receptors is a woman at least 80 years old with acute or convalescent COVID-19. CDR3s include the opening cysteine and the closing phenylalanine or tryptophan. Fields, in order: J gene, clone size, D gene, V gene, CDR3 protein, CDR3 DNA. The D gene is left open where the match is weak. Clone size appears in some rows only: once, few, many, or a class for an expanded clone.

J: TRBJ1-4
size: .
D: .
V: TRBV4-2
CDR3: CASSPSNGVEKLFF
DNA: TGTGCCAGCAGCCCGAGCAATGGAGTTGAAAAACTGTTTTTT

J: TRBJ1-2
size: once
D: TRBD1
V: TRBV6-5
CDR3: CASSFRTGVNYGYTF
DNA: TGTGCCAGCAGTTTCAGGACAGGAGTAAACTATGGCTACACCTTC

J: TRBJ1-5
size: .
D: TRBD1
V: TRBV28
CDR3: CASSFGNRGFGQPQHF
DNA: TGTGCCAGCAGTTTTGGAAACAGGGGGTTCGGACAGCCCCAGCATTTT

J: TRBJ1-4
size: .
D: .
V: TRBV20-1
CDR3: CSASAPGYLEKLFF
DNA: TGCAGTGCTAGTGCTCCCGGTTATCTTGAAAAACTGTTTTTT

J: TRBJ1-1
size: .
D: .
V: TRBV30
CDR3: CAWSSGVAEAFF
DNA: TGTGCCTGGAGTTCAGGGGTCGCTGAAGCTTTCTTT

J: TRBJ1-6
size: few
D: TRBD1
V: TRBV7-8
CDR3: CASSVGTGDNSPLHF
DNA: TGTGCCAGCAGCGTAGGGACAGGGGATAATTCACCCCTCCACTTT

J: TRBJ2-7
size: .
D: .
V: TRBV28
CDR3: CASSLHLGTLTYEQYF
DNA: TGTGCCAGCAGTTTGCACCTGGGGACACTGACCTACGAGCAGTACTTC

J: TRBJ2-1
size: .
D: .
V: TRBV5-5
CDR3: CASSLDPNGGNEQFF
DNA: TGTGCCAGCAGCTTGGATCCGAATGGGGGGAATGAGCAGTTCTTC

J: TRBJ1-1
size: .
D: .
V: TRBV19
CDR3: CASSPPGGTIGEAFF
DNA: TGTGCCAGTAGTCCCCCGGGGGGTACCATCGGGGAAGCTTTCTTT

J: TRBJ2-2
size: .
D: TRBD2
V: TRBV27
CDR3: CASSPPPIAGGRAGELFF
DNA: TGTGCCAGCAGTCCCCCTCCAATAGCGGGGGGGCGAGCCGGGGAGCTGTTTTTT

J: TRBJ1-1
size: .
D: .
V: TRBV3-1/TRBV3-2
CDR3: CASSQDEGWPEAFF
DNA: TGTGCCAGCAGCCAAGACGAGGGATGGCCCGAGGCTTTCTTT

J: TRBJ2-1
size: .
D: .
V: TRBV6-6
CDR3: CASSYPAEASFF
DNA: TGTGCCAGCAGTTACCCGGCGGAGGCGTCGTTCTTC

J: TRBJ1-4
size: .
D: .
V: TRBV11-2
CDR3: CASRNRSPNEKLFF
DNA: TGTGCCAGCAGGAACAGGAGCCCTAATGAAAAACTGTTTTTT

J: TRBJ1-4
size: .
D: .
V: TRBV28
CDR3: CASTLRGSTNEKLFF
DNA: TGTGCCAGCACCCTCCGGGGTTCCACTAATGAAAAACTGTTTTTT

J: TRBJ1-2
size: .
D: .
V: TRBV6-6
CDR3: CASSYSSPGNYGYTF
DNA: TGTGCCAGCAGTTACTCGAGCCCCGGGAACTATGGCTACACCTTC

J: TRBJ2-1
size: .
D: .
V: TRBV5-4
CDR3: CASSLVRTSPSSYNEQFF
DNA: TGTGCCAGCAGCTTGGTTCGAACTAGCCCTAGCTCCTACAATGAGCAGTTCTTC

J: TRBJ2-1
size: .
D: .
V: TRBV28
CDR3: CASSWANEQFF
DNA: TGTGCCAGCAGTTGGGCCAATGAGCAGTTCTTC

J: TRBJ1-3
size: .
D: TRBD1
V: TRBV7-2
CDR3: CASSTWTGSGNTIYF
DNA: TGTGCCAGCAGCACCTGGACAGGGTCAGGAAACACCATATATTTT

J: TRBJ1-2
size: .
D: TRBD1
V: TRBV9
CDR3: CASSIAQGEVGYTF
DNA: TGTGCCAGCAGCATCGCCCAGGGGGAGGTCGGCTACACCTTC

J: TRBJ1-1
size: .
D: .
V: TRBV12-3/TRBV12-4
CDR3: CASSFDSFEAFF
DNA: TGTGCCAGCAGTTTCGACAGTTTCGAAGCTTTCTTT

J: TRBJ1-2
size: .
D: .
V: TRBV30
CDR3: CAGTRETQAGYTF
DNA: TGTGCGGGGACACGCGAGACCCAGGCGGGCTACACCTTC

J: TRBJ2-3
size: .
D: TRBD2
V: TRBV24-1
CDR3: CATSDVILAGGADTQYF
DNA: TGTGCCACCAGTGATGTAATTCTAGCGGGTGGGGCAGATACGCAGTATTTT

J: TRBJ2-3
size: .
D: TRBD2
V: TRBV5-1
CDR3: CASSLTRRGGGTDTQYF
DNA: TGCGCCAGCAGCTTGACTCGGCGGGGGGGCGGCACAGATACGCAGTATTTT

J: TRBJ1-1
size: .
D: .
V: TRBV10-3
CDR3: CAISESRPGVNTEAFF
DNA: TGTGCCATCAGTGAGTCACGTCCAGGGGTGAACACTGAAGCTTTCTTT

J: TRBJ1-1
size: .
D: TRBD1
V: TRBV24-1
CDR3: CATSASGGRRAFF
DNA: TGTGCCACCAGTGCCTCAGGGGGCCGGAGGGCTTTCTTT

J: TRBJ1-1
size: .
D: .
V: TRBV19
CDR3: CASKGRPTDTEAFF
DNA: TGTGCCAGTAAGGGGCGACCAACCGACACTGAAGCTTTCTTT

J: TRBJ2-3
size: .
D: .
V: TRBV28
CDR3: CASSLKGNSENTQYF
DNA: TGTGCCAGCAGCCTAAAGGGCAATAGCGAGAATACGCAGTATTTT

J: TRBJ2-6
size: .
D: TRBD2
V: TRBV19
CDR3: CASSGDYGSPSGANVLTF
DNA: TGTGCCAGTAGTGGGGACTATGGAAGCCCGTCTGGGGCCAACGTCCTGACTTTC

J: TRBJ1-5
size: .
D: .
V: TRBV20-1
CDR3: CSASTERNQPQHF
DNA: TGCAGTGCTAGTACAGAGCGCAATCAGCCCCAGCATTTT